The rows below give T cell receptor beta chains drawn from one sample of a study of blood T cell repertoires in COVID-19. Sequencing used immunoSEQ multiplex PCR; TCRdb keeps in-frame clones, though not all of them. This sample has around 120,000 clones, with 75% to 90% found just once. The sample comprised peripheral blood. The receptors shown here come from a woman aged 65 to 85 with acute or convalescent COVID-19. The CDR3 runs from the conserved cysteine through the conserved F or W. Fields, in order: J gene, clone size, D gene, V gene, CDR3 DNA, CDR3 protein. The D gene is left open where the match is weak. Only part of the rows carry a size: once, few, many, or a class if the clone is expanded.

>TRBJ1-2|-|-|TRBV3-1/TRBV3-2
TGTGCCAGCAGCCAAGGATTACAATCCGTCTATGGCTACACCTTC
CASSQGLQSVYGYTF
>TRBJ2-5|-|-|TRBV11-2
TGTGCCAGCAGCTTAGGTAGTCGAGGAAGCGGGTACTTC
CASSLGSRGSGYF
>TRBJ1-2|-|-|TRBV19
TGTGCCAGTAGTATAGGGGGGGGACTCTATGGCTACACCTTC
CASSIGGGLYGYTF
>TRBJ1-5|few|TRBD1|TRBV2
TGTGCCAGCAGTGGACAGGGGAATCAGCCCCAGCATTTT
CASSGQGNQPQHF
>TRBJ2-2|-|-|TRBV30
TGTGCCTGGAGTGTACGACAGACCGGGGAGCTGTTTTTT
CAWSVRQTGELFF
>TRBJ2-7|-|-|TRBV3-1/TRBV3-2
TGTGCCAGCAGCGTGAGACTAGGAACCTACGAGCAGTACTTC
CASSVRLGTYEQYF
>TRBJ2-1|-|-|TRBV6-5
TGTGCCAGCAGTTACTCGACGGGTTACAATGAGCAGTTCTTC
CASSYSTGYNEQFF
>TRBJ2-1|-|-|TRBV3-1/TRBV3-2
TGTGCCAGCAGCCAAGAGGGCAACTACAATGAGCAGTTCTTC
CASSQEGNYNEQFF
>TRBJ2-1|-|TRBD2|TRBV7-3
TGTGCCAGCAGCTTAACAGCGGGGGGACCTATGGATGAGCAGTTCTTC
CASSLTAGGPMDEQFF
>TRBJ1-2|-|-|TRBV5-1
TGCGCCAGCAGGGGTGAGGAGGGCTACACCTTC
CASRGEEGYTF
>TRBJ2-7|once|-|TRBV20-1
TGCAGTGCTACTCCCGACATCGAGCAGTACTTC
CSATPDIEQYF
>TRBJ2-7|-|-|TRBV5-4
TGTGCCAGCAGCTCAATCCCGGACAGAGCCTACGAGCAGTACTTC
CASSSIPDRAYEQYF
>TRBJ1-5|-|TRBD1|TRBV24-1
TGTGCCACCAGTGACTCTGGGACAGGGAGCAATCAGCCCCAGCATTTT
CATSDSGTGSNQPQHF
>TRBJ1-3|once|-|TRBV18
TGTGCCAGCTCACCAGAGGTGGGTCTGTCTGGAAACACCATATATTTT
CASSPEVGLSGNTIYF
>TRBJ1-2|-|TRBD1|TRBV28
TGTGCCAGCAGTTCAGGGGGCTCGGTGCGTAGCTACACCTTC
CASSSGGSVRSYTF
>TRBJ1-1|-|-|TRBV12-3/TRBV12-4
TGTGCCAGCACCTTGAACCTATTTCGGGCTTTCTTT
CASTLNLFRAFF
>TRBJ1-1|-|TRBD1|TRBV7-6
TGTGCCGCGGGACAGATCAACACTGAAGCTTTCTTT
CAAGQINTEAFF
>TRBJ1-1|-|TRBD1|TRBV5-6
TGTGCCAGCAGCTTTCCCCGGGACAGGGTCGGAGTCGGCGCTTTCTTT
CASSFPRDRVGVGAFF
>TRBJ2-1|-|TRBD2|TRBV12-5
TGTGCTAGTGGTTTTGGTCTAGCGGGGGGTAATGAGCAGTTCTTC
CASGFGLAGGNEQFF